The rows below give T cell receptor beta chains drawn from one sample of a study of shared clonotypes between healthy human individuals. Method: immunoSEQ multiplex PCR; TCRdb's copy keeps in-frame clones and lacks some. The table includes some 980,000 clones, over 60% detected once. Material: memory CD4+ T cells sorted from blood. Source of these receptors: a man aged 18 to 29 in good health. The CDR3 runs from the conserved cysteine through the conserved F or W. Each record gives: clone size, V gene, D gene, J gene, CDR3 DNA, CDR3 protein. A D gene is named only where the DNA matches it firmly. Some rows have no size entry. The others give once, few or many, or a class for an expanded clone.

few	TRBV7-2	TRBD1	TRBJ2-1	TGTGCCAGCAGCTTATCCGGGACAGGGGGAAACAATGAGCAGTTCTTC	CASSLSGTGGNNEQFF
.	TRBV28	TRBD1	TRBJ1-2	TGTGCCAGCAGACCCGACAGGGGACCTTCGCATGGCTACACCTTC	CASRPDRGPSHGYTF
.	TRBV5-4	TRBD1	TRBJ2-7	TGTGCCAGCAGCATAAAGGGACAGGGGGCGGAAGACGAGCAGTACTTC	CASSIKGQGAEDEQYF
.	TRBV5-1	.	TRBJ1-3	TGCGCCAGCAGCTTGGCCGGCAACTCTGGAAACACCATATATTTT	CASSLAGNSGNTIYF
.	TRBV18	TRBD1	TRBJ2-2	TGTGCCAGCTCAAATCCAGGGGGCCGGAACACCGGGGAGCTGTTTTTT	CASSNPGGRNTGELFF
.	TRBV15	.	TRBJ1-5	TGTGCCACCAGCAGAGAAACAGCTGGTCAGCCCCAGCATTTT	CATSRETAGQPQHF
.	TRBV5-1	TRBD2	TRBJ2-7	TGCGCCAGCAGCTTGGCCGTGGCGGGAGGGCCGGACGAGCAGTACTTC	CASSLAVAGGPDEQYF
.	TRBV9	.	TRBJ2-7	TGTGCCAGCAGCGTAGCCGAGGCGCCCTACTACGAGCAGTACTTC	CASSVAEAPYYEQYF
.	TRBV5-1	TRBD1	TRBJ2-2	TGCGCCAGCAGCATGGGACAGGGGTTAGAGCGGGAGCTGTTTTTT	CASSMGQGLERELFF
.	TRBV7-9	TRBD1	TRBJ1-1	TGTGCCAGCAGCTTACAGGGGGCAGGCACTGAAGCTTTCTTT	CASSLQGAGTEAFF
once	TRBV5-1	TRBD1	TRBJ1-4	TGCGCCAGCAGCTTCCAGGGGGGACCTAATGAAAAACTGTTTTTT	CASSFQGGPNEKLFF
.	TRBV6-1	.	TRBJ2-3	TGTGCCAGCAGTGGGGTCAGGGAGTCCTCAGATACGCAGTATTTT	CASSGVRESSDTQYF
.	TRBV23-1	.	TRBJ2-7	TGCGCCAGCAGTCAATATTACAGCCATTCCTACGAGCAGTACTTC	CASSQYYSHSYEQYF
.	TRBV6-4	TRBD2	TRBJ2-3	TGTGCCAGCAGTGATCGGGGAGGGGCTACAGATACGCAGTATTTT	CASSDRGGATDTQYF
.	TRBV28	TRBD1	TRBJ1-5	TGTGCCAGCAGTTCAGGGGGCTACAGCAATCAGCCCCAGCATTTT	CASSSGGYSNQPQHF
.	TRBV6-6	TRBD2	TRBJ2-7	TGTGCCACGGGTAGCGGGGAGAGTAAGCAGTACTTC	CATGSGESKQYF
.	TRBV30	.	TRBJ2-1	TGTGCCTGGAGGCTGGGGCTGGGCTACTCCTACAATGAGCAGTTCTTC	CAWRLGLGYSYNEQFF
.	TRBV11-2	.	TRBJ2-5	TGTGCCAGCAGCTTAGGACGCCAAGAGACCCAGTACTTC	CASSLGRQETQYF
once	TRBV29-1	.	TRBJ2-5	TGCAGCGTTGCAGGACAGCAAGAGACCCAGTACTTC	CSVAGQQETQYF
.	TRBV5-1	.	TRBJ1-2	TGCGCCAGCAGCTTGGACAGAGCTAACTATGGCTACACCTTC	CASSLDRANYGYTF
few	TRBV4-1	TRBD2	TRBJ2-5	TGCGCCAGCAGCCAAGATGGGGCGGGGGTAACGACCCAGTACTTC	CASSQDGAGVTTQYF
.	TRBV6-5	TRBD1	TRBJ1-6	TGTGCCAGCAGTTACGACAGGGGGTTCTATAATTCACCCCTCCACTTT	CASSYDRGFYNSPLHF
once	TRBV6-5	.	TRBJ1-6	TGTGCCAGCACCGACGTTGGAGGGGTCGGTTCACCCCTCCACTTT	CASTDVGGVGSPLHF
.	TRBV5-4	TRBD1	TRBJ2-1	TGTGCCAGCAGCTTACGAGGGACAGGGAGAGATGAGCAGTTCTTC	CASSLRGTGRDEQFF
.	TRBV2	.	TRBJ2-3	TGTGCCAGCAGTGAAGGGGCGGGGCTATTATCGGATACGCAGTATTTT	CASSEGAGLLSDTQYF
.	TRBV25-1	TRBD1	TRBJ2-7	TGTGCCAGCAGAGGGACAGGGGAGACCTACGAGCAGTACTTC	CASRGTGETYEQYF
.	TRBV9	.	TRBJ2-1	TGTGCCAGCAGCCCCGGACTGGGTTCGGGCAATGAGCAGTTCTTC	CASSPGLGSGNEQFF
few	TRBV5-1	.	TRBJ2-1	TGCGCCAGCAGCTCGAGGACAGACTACAATGAGCAGTTCTTC	CASSSRTDYNEQFF
.	TRBV5-1	.	TRBJ2-7	TGCGCCAGCAGCTTGGGAGGACAACTCATCTACGAGCAGTACTTC	CASSLGGQLIYEQYF
.	TRBV4-3	TRBD2	TRBJ2-4	TGCGCCAGCAGCCAAGAAACGGGAGGCACTAAGCTAGCCAAAAACATTCAGTACTTC	CASSQETGGTKLAKNIQYF
.	TRBV11-2	TRBD2	TRBJ2-3	TGTGCCAGCAGCACCGGGACTAGCGGGAGGGGAAGTACAGATACGCAGTATTTT	CASSTGTSGRGSTDTQYF
.	TRBV30	TRBD1	TRBJ1-2	TGTGCCTGGCAGGGGGCGAGGAACTATGGCTACACCTTC	CAWQGARNYGYTF
.	TRBV7-2	TRBD2	TRBJ2-7	TGTGCCAGCAGCTTAGGAGCTAGCGGGAGTAGATACGAGCAGTACTTC	CASSLGASGSRYEQYF
.	TRBV5-4	.	TRBJ2-4	TGTGCCAGCAGCACCGGGACGCAGGAAAACATTCAGTACTTC	CASSTGTQENIQYF
few	TRBV27	TRBD1	TRBJ1-2	TGTGCCAGCAAAGATCCAGGGGGGGGCGGCTACACCTTC	CASKDPGGGGYTF
.	TRBV7-9	TRBD2	TRBJ2-3	TGTGCCAGCAGCTTCGTGGGACTAGCGGGTTCAGATACGCAGTATTTT	CASSFVGLAGSDTQYF
.	TRBV27	TRBD2	TRBJ2-3	TGTGCCAGCAGTTCCGGGGGGGTCTATACGCAGTATTTT	CASSSGGVYTQYF
.	TRBV5-1	.	TRBJ2-1	TGCGCCAGCAGCTTGAGGCAGGGTTTCTCCTACAATGAGCAGTTCTTC	CASSLRQGFSYNEQFF
.	TRBV9	.	TRBJ1-3	TGTGCCAGCAGCTTTCTCCAAAATGGAAACACCATATATTTT	CASSFLQNGNTIYF
.	TRBV19	.	TRBJ1-5	TGTGCCAGTAGTAGAGCAGGGCAGGGTAGCAATCAGCCCCAGCATTTT	CASSRAGQGSNQPQHF